Sequencing of this T cell receptor (beta chain) was carried out in a study of blood T cell repertoires in COVID-19. The CDR3 runs to 13 residues. CDR1 MNHEY and CDR2 SMNVEV come from the germline V gene (reference sequence). V dropped 6 bases and J dropped 8; count of bases not matched to a gene: 9. As handled by the study authors: Reference gene primers were amplified, and this amplification served to estimate nucleated cell counts. Produced via immunoSEQ multiplex PCR; TCRdb's table is partial and in-frame only. V, J and clone size reflect that table, while D and trimming were determined from the DNA. In the table there are around 300,000 clones, about four fifths of which are singletons.

The chain employs TRBV27 and TRBJ1-2, with 7 bases lining up with TRBD1. Material for sequencing was peripheral blood. The sequence derives from a young man with active or convalescent COVID-19. Written as DNA, the CDR3 is TGTGCCAGCAGATCTAACAGGGGCAGGGGCTACACCTTC. Translating gives CASRSNRGRGYTF.